Each of the 22 T cell receptor beta chains below was sequenced from the same sample in a study of T cell responses to AZD1222 COVID-19 vaccine. The table came from immunoSEQ multiplex PCR; TCRdb's copy has only in-frame clones and leaves some out. Here the sample spans about 100,000 clones, about 89% being singletons. The sequences come from peripheral blood, collected on day 0 of AZD1222 vaccination. The receptor set was obtained from an adult in good health.

The J gene is TRBJ1-6, the V gene TRBV14; D call uncertain. Germline CDR1 is SGHDN and CDR2 is FVKESK. Trimming pared 2 bases from V and 7 bases from J, leaving 0 bases between. The CDR3 extends over 11 amino acids. DNA of the CDR3: TGTGCCAGCAGCCAAAATTCACCCCTCCACTTT. Protein sequence: CASSQNSPLHF.

The chain uses TRBV6-5 and TRBJ2-7; D is undetermined. Trimming left V 2 bases short and J 6 bases short, with 5 bases between. Per the germline V gene, CDR1 is MNHEY and CDR2 is SVGAGI. The CDR3 runs 11 residues. Written as DNA, the CDR3 is TGTGCCAGCAGTTACGGTGGCGAGCAGTACTTC. This translates into CASSYGGEQYF.

The chain links TRBV7-2 to TRBJ2-3; D unresolved. From germline, CDR1 is SGHTA and CDR2 FQGNSA. The CDR3 has 16 amino acids. Trimming shortened V by 2 bases and J by 2 bases, and 14 bases separated the two germline ends. CDR3: CASSLLIVLNTDTQYF. DNA of the CDR3: TGTGCCAGCAGCTTATTAATTGTCTTGAACACAGATACGCAGTATTTT. Full variable domain (outside the CDR3, taken from reference TRBV7-2 and TRBJ2-3): GAGVSQSPSNKVTEKGKDVELRCDPISGHTALYWYRQSLGQGLEFLIYFQGNSAPDKSGLPSDRFSAERTGGSVSTLTIQRTQQEDSAVYLCASSLLIVLNTDTQYFGPGTRLTVL.

This clone was counted a few times. This rearrangement joins TRBV4-1 to TRBJ1-2; a weak D match, TRBD1 (5 bases). Deletions cut 1 base from V and 7 bases from J, with 13 bases between. CDR3 length: 14 amino acids. Per the germline V gene, CDR1 is MGHRA and CDR2 is YSYEKL. The CDR3 region has the DNA TGCGCCAGCAGCCAAGGGGTGCGAGGGGTTGGCTACACCTTC. Amino acid sequence: CASSQGVRGVGYTF.

This clone was seen a single time. The CDR3 loop reads CATSDGTGNYGYTF. CDR3 nucleotides: TGTGCCACCAGTGATGGGACAGGGAACTATGGCTACACCTTC. The chain joins TRBV24-1 to TRBJ1-2; TRBD1 agrees at 9 bases. V was pared by 3 bases and J by 2 bases, with 0 bases of the junction left unmatched. Per germline, CDR1 KGHDR and CDR2 SFDVKD. The CDR3 sequence is 14 residues long.

The chain employs TRBV19 and TRBJ1-1; D is ambiguous. This CDR3 contains 13 residues. Germline V CDR1 and CDR2: LNHDA, SQIVND (reference sequence). Trimming cost V 6 bases and J 2 bases, with 10 bases left between them. In DNA, the CDR3 is TGTGCCAGTAGAACAGAAAGAAACACTGAAGCTTTCTTT. Translating it yields CASRTERNTEAFF.

This clone was counted ten times or more. The same CDR3 can be traced to other DNA sequences in this sample. The chain combines TRBV27 with TRBJ1-5, with 10 bases identical to TRBD1. The CDR3 extends over 14 amino acids. The V segment lost 6 bases and the J segment 4 bases; nucleotides outside the gene matches: 3. Germline values: CDR1 MNHEY, CDR2 SMNVEV (reference sequence). The CDR3 is CASSWTGGNQPQHF. The DNA for the CDR3 is TGTGCCAGCAGCTGGACAGGGGGGAATCAGCCCCAGCATTTT.

V is TRBV16 and J is TRBJ1-1; 8 bases align to TRBD1. This CDR3 has 13 amino acids. Germline-derived CDR1 and CDR2 are KGHSY and FQNENV. Trimming cost V 3 bases and J 7 bases; bases outside gene matches: 4. Here the CDR3 reads CASSQDREGEAFF. The CDR3 DNA follows: TGTGCCAGCAGCCAGGACAGGGAAGGTGAAGCTTTCTTT.

The V gene is TRBV29-1, the J gene TRBJ1-4; D ambiguous. The CDR3 sequence is 12 residues long. The V gene's germline CDR1 is SQVTM and CDR2 ANQGSEA. The germline V and J ends were trimmed by 5 bases and 6 bases, with 10 bases remaining between them. DNA of the CDR3: TGCAGCGTTCGTACAGACGATGAAAAACTGTTTTTT. This sequence encodes CSVRTDDEKLFF.

This clone was seen once. The rearrangement uses TRBV27 and TRBJ2-3; possible D gene TRBD2, 5 bases. V was pared by 2 bases and J by 3 bases, with 12 bases between. The V gene's germline CDR1 is MNHEY and CDR2 SMNVEV (reference sequence). This CDR3 has 15 amino acids. The CDR3 loop reads CASSLQRGLTDTQYF. The DNA of the CDR3 is TGTGCCAGCAGTTTACAACGGGGATTGACAGATACGCAGTATTTT.

The chain links TRBV19 to TRBJ1-5, with no clear D. Trimming left V 4 bases short and J 3 bases short, with 7 bases between. Germline V lookup: CDR1 LNHDA, CDR2 SQIVND (reference sequence). The CDR3 sequence is 13 residues long. The CDR3 nucleotides are TGTGCCAGTAGTACCCTTCCCAATCAGCCCCAGCATTTT. Its translation is CASSTLPNQPQHF.

J is TRBJ1-6 and V is TRBV27; no firm D call. This CDR3 has 17 residues. Germline CDR1 MNHEY, CDR2 SMNVEV (reference sequence). Trimming took 2 bases from V and 1 from J, leaving 12 bases between them. CDR3 sequence: CASSLTWGNSYNSPLHF. The CDR3 DNA reads TGTGCCAGCAGTTTAACCTGGGGTAATTCCTATAATTCACCCCTCCACTTT.

The chain has TRBV7-2 and TRBJ1-5, with D tentatively TRBD1 (5 bases). CDR3 size: 17 residues. Trimming left V 5 bases short and J 4 bases short, with 21 bases between. From germline, CDR1 is SGHTA and CDR2 FQGNSA. The CDR3 protein is CASSPGQGRPRNQPQHF. CDR3 in DNA: TGTGCCAGCAGCCCAGGGCAGGGCAGGCCAAGAAATCAGCCCCAGCATTTT.

The chain has TRBV6-1 and TRBJ1-1; TRBD1 might be the D (5 bases). CDR3 size: 14 residues. Trimming pared 2 bases from V and 14 bases from J, leaving 21 bases between. Per germline, CDR1 MNHNS and CDR2 SASEGT. The CDR3 sequence: CASSEIVEGRLGFF. For the CDR3, the DNA is TGTGCCAGCAGTGAAATTGTTGAGGGGCGGTTAGGCTTCTTT.

The chain has TRBV6-1 and TRBJ2-4; no clear D. The CDR3 is made up of 15 amino acids. V dropped 4 bases and J dropped 7 bases, with 17 bases sitting between them. Germline assignment: CDR1 MNHNS and CDR2 SASEGT. The CDR3 nucleotides are TGTGCCAGCAGTGGTTCAGGCCCGACCGCTAACATTCAGTACTTC. Translating it yields CASSGSGPTANIQYF.

The J gene is TRBJ1-2, the V gene TRBV2; 8 bases are a match to TRBD1. Trimming at V came to 4 bases and at J to 7 bases, leaving 14 bases not matched to a gene. The CDR3 covers 16 residues. Germline assignment: CDR1 SNHLY and CDR2 FYNNEI. This chain's CDR3 is CASSATRDRLGGGYTF. As DNA, the CDR3 is TGTGCCAGCAGTGCGACTCGGGACAGGTTGGGAGGTGGCTACACCTTC.

This chain links TRBV7-9 with TRBJ1-1; 12 bases map to TRBD1. The trim removed 4 bases at V and 1 base at J, leaving 7 bases unmatched. The CDR3 has 17 amino acids. Germline loops: CDR1 SEHNR, CDR2 FQNEAQ (reference sequence). CDR3 protein: CASSSSGTGGANTEAFF. CDR3 DNA: TGTGCCAGCAGCTCATCCGGGACAGGGGGCGCGAACACTGAAGCTTTCTTT.

Notes on this clone: No conserved phenylalanine or tryptophan ends this CDR3, so it is likely a read error. This chain uses TRBV19 with TRBJ1-6; 8 positions agree with TRBD1. V was clipped by 6 bases and J by 8 bases; unmatched bases: 6. The CDR3 extends over 14 amino acids. Germline CDR1 and CDR2: LNHDA and SQIVND (reference sequence). The CDR3: CASSGTGLDSPLHL. The DNA for the CDR3 is TGTGCCAGTAGCGGGACAGGTCTGGATTCACCCCTCCACCTT.

The chain uses TRBV6-6 and TRBJ1-2; maybe TRBD1 (6 bases). There are 13 residues in the CDR3. Trimming took off 5 bases at V and 0 bases at J, with 7 bases between the two ends. Germline CDR1 reads MNHNY; CDR2 reads SVGAGI (reference sequence). Written as DNA, the CDR3 is TGTGCCAGCAGTCGGACAGCTAACTATGGCTACACCTTC. It translates to CASSRTANYGYTF.

This clone was observed once. V usage is TRBV6-5 and J usage is TRBJ2-3, with 10 bases aligning to TRBD2. CDR1 is MNHEY and CDR2 is SVGAGI in the germline V gene. The V segment lost 0 bases and the J segment 9 bases; nucleotides outside the gene matches: 6. This CDR3 is 15 amino acids long. The CDR3 DNA reads as TGTGCCAGCAGTTACTCTCGCCAGCGGGGGGGAACGCAGTATTTT. Protein: CASSYSRQRGGTQYF.

The chain is built from TRBV14 and TRBJ1-4; TRBD1 agrees at 9 bases. With V trimmed by 4 bases and J by 8 bases, 11 bases remained unmatched. In germline, CDR1 is SGHDN, CDR2 FVKESK. This CDR3 is 16 amino acids long. CDR3: CASSPSTGGRREKLFF. The CDR3 nucleotides read TGTGCCAGCAGCCCCAGCACAGGGGGCCGGAGGGAAAAACTGTTTTTT. Together with reference TRBV14 and TRBJ1-4, the CDR3 gives the full variable domain: EAGVTQFPSHSVIEKGQTVTLRCDPISGHDNLYWYRRVMGKEIKFLLHFVKESKQDESGMPNNRFLAERTGGTYSTLKVQPAELEDSGVYFCASSPSTGGRREKLFFGSGTQLSVL.

This rearrangement joins TRBV2 to TRBJ2-3, with TRBD2 identical over 7 bases. Germline assignment: CDR1 SNHLY and CDR2 FYNNEI. The CDR3 sequence is 14 residues long. The junction had 6 bases not matched to a gene; V was cut back by 1 base and J by 8 bases. CDR3: CASSEVGGEPTQYF. CDR3 nucleotides: TGTGCCAGCAGTGAAGTGGGGGGGGAACCTACGCAGTATTTT.